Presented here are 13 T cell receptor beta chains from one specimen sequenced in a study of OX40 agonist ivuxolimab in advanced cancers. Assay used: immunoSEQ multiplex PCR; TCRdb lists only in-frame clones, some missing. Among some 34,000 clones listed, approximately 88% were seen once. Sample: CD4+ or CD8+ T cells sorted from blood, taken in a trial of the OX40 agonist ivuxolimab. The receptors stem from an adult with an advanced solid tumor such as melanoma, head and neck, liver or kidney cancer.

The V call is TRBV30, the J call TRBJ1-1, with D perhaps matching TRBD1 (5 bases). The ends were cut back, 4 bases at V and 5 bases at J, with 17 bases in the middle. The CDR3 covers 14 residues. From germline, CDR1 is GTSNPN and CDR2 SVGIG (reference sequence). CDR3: CAWNGDLMGTEAFF. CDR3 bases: TGTGCCTGGAATGGGGACCTGATGGGGACTGAAGCTTTCTTT.

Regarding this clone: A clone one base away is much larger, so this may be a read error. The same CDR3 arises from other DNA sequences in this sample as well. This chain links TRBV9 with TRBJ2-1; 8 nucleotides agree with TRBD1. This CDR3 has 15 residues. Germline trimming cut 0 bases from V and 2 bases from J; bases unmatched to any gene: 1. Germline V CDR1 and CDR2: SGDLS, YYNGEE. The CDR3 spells CASSVETGAYNEQFF. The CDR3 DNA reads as TGTGCCAGCAGCGTAGAGACAGGGGCCTACAATGAGCAGTTCTTC.

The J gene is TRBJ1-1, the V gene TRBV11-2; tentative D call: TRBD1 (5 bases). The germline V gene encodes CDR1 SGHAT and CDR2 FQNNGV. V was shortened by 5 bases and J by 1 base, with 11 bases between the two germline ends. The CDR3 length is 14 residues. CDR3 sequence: CASSTGGPNTEAFF. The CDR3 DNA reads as TGTGCCAGCAGCACGGGGGGACCGAACACTGAAGCTTTCTTT.

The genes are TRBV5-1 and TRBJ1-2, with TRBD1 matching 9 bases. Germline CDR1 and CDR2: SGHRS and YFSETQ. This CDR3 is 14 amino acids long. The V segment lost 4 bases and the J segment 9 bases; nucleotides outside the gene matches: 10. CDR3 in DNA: TGCGCCAGCAGCGCGGGACAGGGCTTAGTTAGCTACACCTTC. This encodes CASSAGQGLVSYTF.

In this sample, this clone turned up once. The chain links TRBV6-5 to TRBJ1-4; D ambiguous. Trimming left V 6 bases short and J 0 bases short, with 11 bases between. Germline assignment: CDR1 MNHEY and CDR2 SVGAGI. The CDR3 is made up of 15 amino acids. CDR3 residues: CASSLQVSTNEKLFF. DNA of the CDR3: TGTGCCAGCAGCCTCCAGGTATCAACTAATGAAAAACTGTTTTTT.

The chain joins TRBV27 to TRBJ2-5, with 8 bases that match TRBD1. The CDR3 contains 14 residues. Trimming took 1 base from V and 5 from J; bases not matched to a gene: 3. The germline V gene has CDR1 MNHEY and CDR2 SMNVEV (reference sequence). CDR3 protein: CASSLWAGGETQYF. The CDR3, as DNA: TGTGCCAGCAGTTTATGGGCAGGGGGCGAGACCCAGTACTTC.

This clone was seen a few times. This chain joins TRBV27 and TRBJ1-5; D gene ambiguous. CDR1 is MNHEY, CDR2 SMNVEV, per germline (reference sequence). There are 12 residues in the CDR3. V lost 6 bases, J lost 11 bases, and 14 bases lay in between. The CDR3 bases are TGTGCCAGCAGACTACGCAGTGGGGCCCAGCATTTT. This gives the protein CASRLRSGAQHF.

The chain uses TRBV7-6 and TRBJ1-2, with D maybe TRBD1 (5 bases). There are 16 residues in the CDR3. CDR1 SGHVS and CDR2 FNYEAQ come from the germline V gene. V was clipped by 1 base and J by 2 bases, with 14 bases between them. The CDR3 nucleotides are TGTGCCAGCAGCTTAGGCGGGGGGGGTCCCAACTATGGCTACACCTTC. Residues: CASSLGGGGPNYGYTF.

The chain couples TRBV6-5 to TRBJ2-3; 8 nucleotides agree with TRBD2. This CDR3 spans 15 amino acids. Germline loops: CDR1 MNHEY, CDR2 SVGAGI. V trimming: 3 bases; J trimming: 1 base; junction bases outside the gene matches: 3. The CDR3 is CASSYFSGGTDTQYF. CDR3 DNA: TGTGCCAGCAGTTATTTTAGCGGGGGCACAGATACGCAGTATTTT.

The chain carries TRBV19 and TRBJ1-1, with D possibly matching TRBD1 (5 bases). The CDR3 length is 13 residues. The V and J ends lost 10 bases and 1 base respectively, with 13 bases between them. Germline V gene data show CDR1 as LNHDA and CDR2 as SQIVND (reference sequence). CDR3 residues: CATRQTENTEAFF. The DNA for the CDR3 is TGTGCCACCCGCCAGACAGAGAACACTGAAGCTTTCTTT.

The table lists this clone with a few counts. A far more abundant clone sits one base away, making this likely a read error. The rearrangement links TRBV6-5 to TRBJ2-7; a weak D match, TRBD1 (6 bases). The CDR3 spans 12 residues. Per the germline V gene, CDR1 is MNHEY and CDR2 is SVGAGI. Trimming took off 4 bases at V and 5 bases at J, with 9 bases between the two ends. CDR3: CASSFNRDEQYF. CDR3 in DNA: TGTGCCAGCAGTTTCAACAGGGACGAGCAGTACTTC.

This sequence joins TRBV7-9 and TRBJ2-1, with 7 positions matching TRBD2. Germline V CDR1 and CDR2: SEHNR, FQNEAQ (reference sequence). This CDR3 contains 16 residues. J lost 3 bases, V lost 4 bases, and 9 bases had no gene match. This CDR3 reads CASSSPPRGNYNEQFF. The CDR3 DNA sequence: TGTGCCAGCAGCTCCCCCCCGCGGGGGAACTACAATGAGCAGTTCTTC.

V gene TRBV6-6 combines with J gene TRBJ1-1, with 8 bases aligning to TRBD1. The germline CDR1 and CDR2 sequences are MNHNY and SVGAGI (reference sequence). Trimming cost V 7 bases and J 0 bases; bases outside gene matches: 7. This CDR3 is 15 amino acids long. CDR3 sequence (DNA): TGTGCCAGCACCATATCAGGGGGCGTGAACACTGAAGCTTTCTTT. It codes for CASTISGGVNTEAFF.